These 18 T cell receptor beta chains were sequenced from one sample in a study of CD8 T cells in ankylosing spondylitis. TCRdb redid the calling of the 5' RACE reads with MiXCR, one entry per CDR3 protein. The sample has 130,000 or so distinct CDR3 sequences, approximately 6.8% seen once. The source material was blood, either unsorted or a sorted T cell fraction (not recorded which). These receptors all come from a male donor with ankylosing spondylitis or in good health (not recorded which).

This clonotype occurred many times. The DNA for the CDR3 is TGTGCCAGCACTAGGGCAGATACGCAGTATTTT. It translates to CASTRADTQYF. V and J are TRBV12-3 or TRBV12-4 and TRBJ2-3; D remains unclear. The ends were cut back, 7 bases at V and 4 bases at J, with 6 bases in the middle. The length of the CDR3 is 11 residues.

This clonotype was picked up many times. J is TRBJ2-3 and V is TRBV20-1; D is possibly TRBD1 (6 bases). This CDR3 contains 13 residues. Germline CDR1 reads DFQATT; CDR2 reads SNEGSKA (reference sequence). Between the trimmed V and J ends, which lost 6 bases and 5 bases, there was a span of 15 bases. This CDR3 is CSAVQGVEDTQYF. CDR3 DNA: TGCAGTGCGGTACAGGGAGTCGAAGATACGCAGTATTTT.

This clonotype was counted a few times. V usage is TRBV24-1 and J usage is TRBJ2-3; 9 bases align to TRBD2. After removal of 4 bases from V and 5 bases from J, the junction contained 9 bases not matched to a gene. The CDR3 is made up of 16 amino acids. Germline V lookup: CDR1 KGHDR, CDR2 SFDVKD. CDR3 bases: TGTGCCACCAGTGACCGGGGACTAGCAAAGGGAGATACGCAGTATTTT. This sequence encodes CATSDRGLAKGDTQYF.

This clonotype was recorded many times. V and J are TRBV20-1 and TRBJ2-1; 12 bases fit TRBD2. V lost 6 bases to trimming and J lost 8 bases; unmatched junction nucleotides: 2. CDR3 size: 12 residues. Per germline, CDR1 DFQATT and CDR2 SNEGSKA (reference sequence). DNA of the CDR3: TGCAGTGCGGGGACTAGCGGGCATGAGCAGTTCTTC. This encodes CSAGTSGHEQFF.

The rearrangement uses TRBV29-1 and TRBJ2-7; TRBD1 agrees at 8 bases. The germline CDR1 and CDR2 sequences are SQVTM and ANQGSEA. This CDR3 spans 18 amino acids. J gave up 2 bases and V 0 bases, and 15 bases lay outside the gene matches. In DNA, the CDR3 is TGCAGCGTTGAAGATCGGATTGGACAGGGAAGAGGGACCTACGAGCAGTACTTC. Translation gives CSVEDRIGQGRGTYEQYF.

The DNA of the CDR3 is TGCAGTGCTGCCTCGAAGGGACAGGGCTACGAGCAGTACTTC. It encodes CSAASKGQGYEQYF. The V gene is TRBV20-1, the J gene TRBJ2-7; 9 positions match TRBD1. CDR1 and CDR2 from the germline V gene are DFQATT and SNEGSKA (reference sequence). V trimming: 5 bases; J trimming: 3 bases; junction bases outside the gene matches: 8. This CDR3 contains 14 residues.

The table lists this clonotype with many counts. This chain's CDR3 is CSASQLGRYLSNQPQHF. The CDR3 nucleotides are TGCAGTGCTAGCCAGCTGGGCAGATACCTTAGCAATCAGCCCCAGCATTTT. The chain couples TRBV20-1 to TRBJ1-5; D unclear. Germline V gives CDR1 DFQATT, CDR2 SNEGSKA (reference sequence). V dropped 3 bases and J dropped 0 bases, with 18 bases sitting between them. The CDR3 is 17 residues long.

This clonotype was counted only a few times. The genes are TRBV28 and TRBJ1-5; D is uncertain. The germline V and J ends were trimmed by 3 bases and 6 bases, with 3 bases remaining between them. Germline V gene data show CDR1 as MDHEN and CDR2 as SYDVKM. The CDR3 covers 11 residues. In DNA form, the CDR3 reads TGTGCCAGCAGTTTTAGTCAGCCCCAGCATTTT. Protein product: CASSFSQPQHF.

There are many counts of this clonotype. CDR3 DNA: TGCGCCAGCAGCTCTACAGGGGCAGTAGGTAATGAGCAGTTCTTC. Amino acids: CASSSTGAVGNEQFF. The rearrangement links TRBV5-1 to TRBJ2-1; 7 positions agree with TRBD1. The V and J ends lost 3 bases and 7 bases, in that order; junction bases with no gene match: 10. CDR3 size: 15 residues. Germline V gives CDR1 SGHRS, CDR2 YFSETQ.

The J gene is TRBJ1-5, the V gene TRBV2, with a possible D match to TRBD1 (5 bases). Germline CDR1 is SNHLY and CDR2 is FYNNEI. The CDR3 loop spans 15 amino acids. Trimming shortened V by 2 bases and J by 5 bases, and 13 bases separated the two germline ends. CDR3 amino acids: CASSERGAGDQPQHF. The CDR3 DNA reads TGTGCCAGCAGTGAACGCGGGGCTGGGGATCAGCCCCAGCATTTT.

This clonotype has ten or more counts. This rearrangement joins TRBV3-1 to TRBJ2-3, with 7 bases matching TRBD2. V was pared by 4 bases and J by 3 bases, with 7 bases of the junction left unmatched. CDR1 and CDR2 from the germline V gene are LGHDT and YNNKEL (reference sequence). This CDR3 comprises 15 residues. This CDR3 reads CASSLAGVGTDTQYF. The CDR3 region has the DNA TGTGCCAGCAGCCTCGCGGGAGTGGGGACAGATACGCAGTATTTT.

This clonotype has a handful of counts. The CDR3 sequence is CASSEMNTEAFF. In nucleotides, the CDR3 is TGTGCCAGCAGTGAAATGAACACTGAAGCTTTCTTT. The V call is TRBV2, the J call TRBJ1-1; D unresolved. V was cut by 2 bases and J by 0 bases, with 1 base left in between. The CDR3 extends over 12 amino acids. Looked up from germline, CDR1 is SNHLY and CDR2 is FYNNEI.

With respect to this clonotype: A clone one base away is much larger, so this may be a read error. V and J are TRBV18 and TRBJ1-2; possible D gene TRBD1, 5 bases. Germline V lookup: CDR1 KGHSH, CDR2 LQKENI. This CDR3 has 12 residues. CDR3 region: CASSPSQDGSPF. In DNA form, the CDR3 reads TGTGCCAGCTCACCGTCACAGGATGGCTCCCCCTTC.

This clonotype appeared many times. V usage is TRBV2 and J usage is TRBJ1-5; D possibly corresponds to TRBD1 (5 bases). CDR3 length: 15 residues. The V end lost 6 bases, the J end lost 4 bases, and 16 bases lay between the germline ends. The germline V gene has CDR1 SNHLY and CDR2 FYNNEI. The CDR3 nucleotides read TGTGCCAGCAGCCCCGAGGCGTGGGGGAATCAGCCCCAGCATTTT. This encodes CASSPEAWGNQPQHF.

CDR3 residues: CSASFLYQLSNSPLHF. The CDR3 DNA sequence: TGCAGTGCTAGTTTCTTGTATCAGCTAAGTAATTCACCCCTCCACTTT. The J gene is TRBJ1-6, the V gene TRBV20-1; unclear D gene. Trimming took off 3 bases at V and 6 bases at J, with 18 bases between the two ends. The CDR3 is made up of 16 amino acids. Germline CDR1 and CDR2: DFQATT and SNEGSKA (reference sequence).

This clonotype has a count of ten or more. The V gene is TRBV27, the J gene TRBJ2-5; 7 nucleotides match TRBD1. With V trimmed by 4 bases and J by 2 bases, 10 bases remained unmatched. The CDR3 covers 16 residues. Per germline, CDR1 MNHEY and CDR2 SMNVEV (reference sequence). The CDR3 is CASSSLRRQGQETQYF. CDR3 sequence (DNA): TGTGCCAGCAGTTCCCTTCGAAGACAGGGACAAGAGACCCAGTACTTC.

This clonotype was seen at least ten times. The rearrangement joins TRBV5-1 to TRBJ1-1, with D maybe TRBD1 (5 bases). Trimming left V 3 bases short and J 2 bases short, with 8 bases between. The CDR3 is made up of 13 amino acids. Germline V gives CDR1 SGHRS, CDR2 YFSETQ. This CDR3 reads CASSSWDNTEAFF. For the CDR3, the DNA is TGCGCCAGCAGCTCGTGGGACAACACTGAAGCTTTCTTT.

This clonotype was seen repeatedly, ten times or more. This chain joins TRBV12-3 or TRBV12-4 and TRBJ2-5; the match to TRBD1 covers 7 bases. The V segment lost 1 base and the J segment 1 base; nucleotides outside the gene matches: 6. The CDR3 length is 16 residues. CDR3 region: CASSLGTGSPQETQYF. The CDR3 DNA sequence: TGTGCCAGCAGTTTAGGGACAGGATCCCCCCAAGAGACCCAGTACTTC.